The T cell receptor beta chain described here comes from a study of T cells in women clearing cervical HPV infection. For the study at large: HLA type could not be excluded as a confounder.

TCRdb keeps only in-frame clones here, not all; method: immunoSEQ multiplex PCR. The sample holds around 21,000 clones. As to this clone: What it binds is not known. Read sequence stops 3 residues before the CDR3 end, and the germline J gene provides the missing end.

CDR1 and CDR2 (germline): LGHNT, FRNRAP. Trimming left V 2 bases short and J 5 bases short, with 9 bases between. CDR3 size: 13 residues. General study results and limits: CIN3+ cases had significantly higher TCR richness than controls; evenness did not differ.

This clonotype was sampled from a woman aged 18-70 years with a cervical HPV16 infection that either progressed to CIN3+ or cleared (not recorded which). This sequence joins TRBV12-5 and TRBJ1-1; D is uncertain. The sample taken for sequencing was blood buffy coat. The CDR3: CASGLSGRTEAFF. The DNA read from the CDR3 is TGTGCTAGTGGTTTGTCGGGGAGAACTGAA.